Presented here are 23 T cell receptor beta chains from one specimen sequenced in a study. Adaptor-ligated barcode primers were used to amplify TRBV12-4/TRBJ1-2 clonotypes. TCRdb called the multiplex PCR reads again in MiXCR, with one record for every CDR3 protein. The sample carries some 1,400 distinct CDR3 sequences, approximately 19% recorded once. The sample comprised naive CD4+ T cells sorted from blood. Subset defined: naive CD4+ T cells, CD4+CD45RA+CD25-. All receptors come from a female donor with breast cancer.

In its sample, this clonotype is medium-sized. The rearrangement joins TRBV12-3 or TRBV12-4 to TRBJ1-2, with 8 bases fitting TRBD1. Germline trimming cut 5 bases from V and 7 bases from J; bases unmatched to any gene: 6. This CDR3 has 13 residues. As DNA, the CDR3 is TGTGCCAGCAGTCCCGCGGGACAGGTTGGCTACACCTTC. Encoded protein: CASSPAGQVGYTF.

This clonotype is labeled medium-sized. This sequence joins TRBV12-3 or TRBV12-4 and TRBJ1-2, with D uncertain. The V end lost 1 base, the J end lost 1 base, and 4 bases lay between the germline ends. This CDR3 comprises 13 residues. CDR3 bases: TGTGCCAGCAGTTTAGATCGTAACTATGGCTACACCTTC. Translating gives CASSLDRNYGYTF.

By share, this clonotype counts as medium-sized (0.01 to 0.1%). The V call is TRBV12-3 or TRBV12-4, the J call TRBJ1-2, with no clear D. Trimming stripped 5 bases from V and 7 bases from J, with 17 bases between. The CDR3 spans 14 residues. The CDR3 is CASSLLGPWGGYTF. As DNA, the CDR3 is TGTGCCAGCAGTCTACTCGGACCTTGGGGTGGCTACACCTTC.

Sample share makes this clonotype medium-sized. V is TRBV12-3 or TRBV12-4 and J is TRBJ1-2; no reliable D call. This CDR3 has 14 amino acids. The V end was cut by 1 base, the J end by 4 bases, with 10 bases between. CDR3 region: CASSLGVPGYGYTF. The CDR3, as DNA: TGTGCCAGCAGTTTAGGGGTTCCTGGCTATGGCTACACCTTC.

By its share, this clonotype is medium-sized (0.01 to 0.1%). The genes are TRBV12-3 or TRBV12-4 and TRBJ1-2; D remains unclear. The germline V and J ends were trimmed by 5 bases and 2 bases, with 6 bases remaining between them. The CDR3 runs to 12 residues. The chain's CDR3 is CASSPTNYGYTF. CDR3 DNA sequence: TGTGCCAGCAGTCCCACAAACTATGGCTACACCTTC.

This clonotype ranks as medium-sized. The CDR3 here is CASSLERFYGYTF. DNA for the CDR3: TGTGCCAGCAGTTTGGAGAGGTTCTATGGCTACACCTTC. The chain couples TRBV12-3 or TRBV12-4 to TRBJ1-2; the D is unclear. The V end lost 3 bases, the J end lost 4 bases, and 9 bases lay between the germline ends. The CDR3 length is 13 residues.

The table lists this clonotype with a count of one. V is TRBV12-3 or TRBV12-4 and J is TRBJ1-2; the match to TRBD1 covers 9 bases. V was clipped by 6 bases and J by 5 bases; unmatched bases: 7. The CDR3 runs 14 residues. The CDR3 sequence: CASSSGGQGYGYTF. CDR3 bases: TGTGCCAGCAGCTCGGGAGGACAGGGGTATGGCTACACCTTC.

By frequency in the sample, this clonotype is large. This sequence joins TRBV12-3 or TRBV12-4 and TRBJ1-2; D unresolved. The CDR3 loop spans 12 amino acids. V lost 6 bases to trimming and J lost 0 bases, with 5 bases between them. The CDR3 is CASSAANYGYTF. CDR3 nucleotide sequence: TGTGCCAGCAGCGCTGCTAACTATGGCTACACCTTC.

The V and J genes are TRBV12-3 or TRBV12-4 and TRBJ1-2; 7 nucleotides align to TRBD1. J gave up 2 bases and V 7 bases, and 4 bases lay outside the gene matches. The CDR3 extends over 13 amino acids. The CDR3 spells CASNPGQNYGYTF. CDR3 nucleotides: TGTGCCAGCAATCCGGGACAGAACTATGGCTACACCTTC.

The chain combines TRBV12-3 or TRBV12-4 with TRBJ1-2, with 7 bases fitting TRBD1. CDR3 length: 12 amino acids. With V trimmed by 5 bases and J by 8 bases, 5 bases remained unmatched. The CDR3 DNA is TGTGCCAGCAGTAGACAGGGCAAAGGCTACACCTTC. This translates into CASSRQGKGYTF.

This clonotype rates as medium-sized. The chain uses TRBV12-3 or TRBV12-4 and TRBJ1-2; 7 bases match TRBD1. This CDR3 comprises 15 residues. Trimming removed 5 bases from V and 3 bases from J; junction bases left unmatched: 9. The CDR3 nucleotides are TGTGCCAGCAGTCTCTACTTGGGGACAGACTATGGCTACACCTTC. As protein: CASSLYLGTDYGYTF.

The chain uses TRBV12-3 or TRBV12-4 and TRBJ1-2; weak D call: TRBD1 (6 bases). The CDR3 covers 13 residues. V lost 6 bases and J lost 2, with 10 bases in between. CDR3 in DNA: TGTGCCAGCAGCGACAGGTCGAACTATGGCTACACCTTC. Protein: CASSDRSNYGYTF.

This clonotype was seen at least ten times. J is TRBJ1-2 and V is TRBV12-3 or TRBV12-4, with D possibly matching TRBD1 (5 bases). Between the trimmed V and J ends, which lost 6 bases and 8 bases, there was a span of 22 bases. CDR3 length: 15 amino acids. This chain's CDR3 is CASSTHLRGRGGYTF. The CDR3, as DNA: TGTGCCAGCAGCACCCATCTTCGGGGTAGGGGCGGCTACACCTTC.

Sample share makes this clonotype medium-sized (0.01 to 0.1%). The chain joins TRBV12-3 or TRBV12-4 to TRBJ1-2; weak D call: TRBD1 (6 bases). This CDR3 has 13 amino acids. Trimming left V 3 bases short and J 8 bases short, with 13 bases between. DNA for the CDR3: TGTGCCAGCAGTTTGACAGGTCCCCAGGGCTACACCTTC. Protein: CASSLTGPQGYTF.

This clonotype rates as medium-sized. This chain joins TRBV12-3 or TRBV12-4 and TRBJ1-2; no clear D. With 1 base removed from V and 7 bases from J, the gap between germline ends came to 10 bases. The CDR3 consists of 13 residues. The CDR3 region is CASSLGAQTGYTF. The CDR3 DNA is TGTGCCAGCAGTTTAGGGGCCCAAACTGGCTACACCTTC.

This clonotype occurred a few times. The chain couples TRBV12-3 or TRBV12-4 to TRBJ1-2, with TRBD1 matching over 7 bases. Trimming took 6 bases from V and 8 from J; bases not matched to a gene: 9. The CDR3 is made up of 13 amino acids. This CDR3 reads CASSQTGTNGYTF. The CDR3, as DNA: TGTGCCAGCAGCCAGACAGGGACTAACGGCTACACCTTC.

This clonotype is judged medium-sized (0.01 to 0.1%). The V call is TRBV12-3 or TRBV12-4, the J call TRBJ1-2, with TRBD1 matching over 7 bases. The CDR3 runs 13 residues. V lost 5 bases, J lost 2 bases, and 2 bases stayed unmatched. The CDR3 bases are TGTGCCAGCAGTCGGGACAGCAACTATGGCTACACCTTC. It is translated as CASSRDSNYGYTF.

In this sample, this clonotype is medium-sized. The rearrangement links TRBV12-3 or TRBV12-4 to TRBJ1-2; D is unclear. Trimming left V 6 bases short and J 0 bases short, with 8 bases between. CDR3 length: 13 residues. The CDR3 coding sequence is TGTGCCAGCAGGGGTCTTTCTAACTATGGCTACACCTTC. This codes for CASRGLSNYGYTF.

This clonotype rates as large. This sequence joins TRBV12-3 or TRBV12-4 and TRBJ1-2, with D perhaps matching TRBD1 (6 bases). V lost 5 bases and J lost 7, with 20 bases in between. The CDR3 loop spans 15 amino acids. CDR3 region: CASSPRTERKGGYTF. The CDR3 nucleotides read TGTGCCAGCAGTCCCCGGACAGAGAGAAAGGGTGGCTACACCTTC.

This clonotype is labeled medium-sized (0.01 to 0.1%). The genes are TRBV12-3 or TRBV12-4 and TRBJ1-2; D is unclear. The length of the CDR3 is 12 residues. V was pared by 6 bases and J by 6 bases, with 11 bases between. The DNA for the CDR3 is TGTGCCAGCAGCCGAACAGCGCATGGCTACACCTTC. Translation gives CASSRTAHGYTF.

This clonotype is medium-sized. J is TRBJ1-2 and V is TRBV12-3 or TRBV12-4, with D unclear. The CDR3 has 14 amino acids. Deletions cut 2 bases from V and 0 bases from J, with 7 bases between. CDR3 nucleotide sequence: TGTGCCAGCAGTTTAAGGGCTGCTAACTATGGCTACACCTTC. Its protein is CASSLRAANYGYTF.

V gene TRBV12-3 or TRBV12-4 combines with J gene TRBJ1-2, with 10 bases that match TRBD1. The CDR3 has 19 residues. V dropped 4 bases and J dropped 3; count of bases not matched to a gene: 17. The CDR3 nucleotides are TGTGCCAGCAGTTCGTATTCCGGGACAGGGGAGCATATTGACTATGGCTACACCTTC. This encodes CASSSYSGTGEHIDYGYTF.

CDR3 amino acids: CASSLGPGIRGYTF. The CDR3 nucleotides are TGTGCCAGCAGTTTAGGCCCCGGTATTAGGGGCTACACCTTC. The V call is TRBV12-3 or TRBV12-4, the J call TRBJ1-2; D is ambiguous. The V gene lost 1 base and the J gene lost 8 bases, with 14 bases spanning the gap. The CDR3 runs to 14 residues.